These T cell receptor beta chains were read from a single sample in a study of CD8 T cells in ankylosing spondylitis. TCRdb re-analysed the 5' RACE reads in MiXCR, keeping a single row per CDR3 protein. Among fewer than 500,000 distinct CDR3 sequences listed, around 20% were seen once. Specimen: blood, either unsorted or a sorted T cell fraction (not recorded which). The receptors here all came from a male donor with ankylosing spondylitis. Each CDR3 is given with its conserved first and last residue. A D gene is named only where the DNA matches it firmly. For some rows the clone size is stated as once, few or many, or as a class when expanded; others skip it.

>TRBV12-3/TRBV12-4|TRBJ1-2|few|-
CASSLGTRGYTF
TGTGCCAGCAGTTTGGGGACCCGGGGCTACACCTTC
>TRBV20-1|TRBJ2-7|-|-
CSARGSDDLSVWEEQYF
TGCAGTGCTAGAGGTTCAGACGATCTTTCTGTTTGGGAGGAGCAGTACTTC
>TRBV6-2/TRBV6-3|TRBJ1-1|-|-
CASSSLFGGAFF
TGTGCCAGCAGTTCCCTCTTCGGAGGAGCTTTCTTT
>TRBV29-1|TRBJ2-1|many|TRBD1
CSVEETGSNEQFF
TGCAGCGTTGAGGAGACAGGGAGCAATGAGCAGTTCTTC
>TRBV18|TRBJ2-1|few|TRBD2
CASSRLGLYNEQFF
TGTGCCAGCTCACGACTGGGACTATACAATGAGCAGTTCTTC
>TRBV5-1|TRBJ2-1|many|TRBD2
CASSGLIAGFGNEQFF
TGCGCCAGCAGCGGTTTAATAGCGGGATTCGGAAATGAGCAGTTCTTC
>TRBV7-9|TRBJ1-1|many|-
CASFRGGSDTEAFF
TGTGCCAGCTTTAGGGGGGGGTCTGACACTGAAGCTTTCTTT
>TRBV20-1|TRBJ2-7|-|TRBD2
CSAEGLVAYEQYF
TGCAGTGCTGAGGGACTAGTCGCTTACGAGCAGTACTTC
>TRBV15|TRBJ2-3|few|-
CATSRAGSTDTQYF
TGTGCCACCAGCAGGGCAGGGAGCACAGATACGCAGTATTTT
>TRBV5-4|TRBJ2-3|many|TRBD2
CASRTSGTDTQYF
TGTGCCAGCAGGACTAGCGGCACAGATACGCAGTATTTT